This entry features one T cell receptor (beta chain) sequence. It may be a read error: a sequence one base away is much more abundant. The sample belongs to a study of T cells in Graves' hyperthyroidism and ophthalmopathy. TCR beta CDR3 region amplification was performed from RNA transcripts. An initial round of RT-PCR targeting the TCR CDR3 relied on the HTBI primer set. TCRdb re-analysed the multiplex PCR reads in MiXCR, keeping a single row per CDR3 protein. Here the sample spans 250,000 to 350,000 distinct CDR3 sequences, 15% to 20% being singletons. This CDR3 contains 13 residues. Germline CDR1 and CDR2: MDHEN and SYDVKM.

Sequenced input: blood. The chain employs TRBV28 and TRBJ1-3; no firm D call. The sequence came from a woman aged 60-70 years with Graves' ophthalmopathy. CDR3 nucleotides: TGTGCCAGCAGTAAGGGTAATGGAAGCACCATATATTTT. Amino acids: CASSKGNGSTIYF. Full variable domain (missing parts from reference TRBV28 and TRBJ1-3): DVKVTQSSRYLVKRTGEKVFLECVQDMDHENMFWYRQDPGLGLRLIYFSYDVKMKEKGDIPEGYSVSREKKERFSLILESASTNQTSMYLCASSKGNGSTIYFGEGSWLTVV.